This TCR beta chain was retrieved from a study of early T cells in non-severe SARS-CoV-2 infection. Study results and limitations: VDJdb matching skewed toward anti-spike CD8 responses, missing private and CD4 specificities.

This clonotype occurred many times. Its antigen is unidentified. In the library, individual cDNA molecules carried attached unique molecular identifiers. TCRdb analysed the 5' RACE reads with MiXCR anew, one entry per CDR3 protein. The table has over 50,000 distinct CDR3 sequences, approximately 12% seen once. Germline CDR1 and CDR2: SGHAT and FQNNGV. J was trimmed by 3 bases and V by 7 bases; bases with no gene match: 9. This CDR3 contains 15 residues. This chain connects TRBV11-2 to TRBJ2-7, with 10 bases identical to TRBD2. The receptor's source is an adult who was a healthcare worker with PCR-confirmed SARS-CoV-2 infection or an uninfected control (not recorded which). What was sequenced was whole blood. CDR3 sequence: CASTLSGGANYEQYF. The CDR3 region has the DNA TGTGCCAGCACCCTCAGCGGGGGGGCCAACTACGAGCAGTACTTC.